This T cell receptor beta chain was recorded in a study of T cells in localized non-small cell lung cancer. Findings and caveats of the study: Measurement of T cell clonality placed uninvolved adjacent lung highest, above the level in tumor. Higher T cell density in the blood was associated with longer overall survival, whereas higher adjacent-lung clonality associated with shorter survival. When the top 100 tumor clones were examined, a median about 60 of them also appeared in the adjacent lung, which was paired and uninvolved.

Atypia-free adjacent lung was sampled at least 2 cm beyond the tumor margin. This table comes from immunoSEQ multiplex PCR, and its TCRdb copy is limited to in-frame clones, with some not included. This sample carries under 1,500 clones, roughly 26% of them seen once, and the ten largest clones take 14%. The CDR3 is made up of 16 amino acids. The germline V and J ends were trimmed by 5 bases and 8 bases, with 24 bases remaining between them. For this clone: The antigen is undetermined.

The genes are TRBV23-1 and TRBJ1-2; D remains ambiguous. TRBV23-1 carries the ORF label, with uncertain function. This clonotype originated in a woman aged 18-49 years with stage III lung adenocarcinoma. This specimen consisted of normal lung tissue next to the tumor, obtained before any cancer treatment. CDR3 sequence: CASSSWDVGWFRGYTF. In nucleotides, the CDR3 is TGCGCCAGCAGTTCATGGGATGTGGGCTGGTTTCGGGGCTACACCTTC.